The clone carrying this T cell receptor beta chain is a singleton in its sample. Its cognate antigen is unknown. CD8 memory combined CD45RO+ cells with CCR7-negative CD45RA+ TemRA cells. This sample was included in a study of shared clonotypes between healthy human individuals. The study's findings and limits: Collection of samples was limited to blood; tissue repertoires likely differ. Several donors held about 4.5% of naive CD4 clonotypes in common.

Deep was the level at which the assay was run. Profiled with immunoSEQ multiplex PCR; TCRdb holds only in-frame clones, not every one. The top ten clones hold around 15% of a sample with a few hundred thousand clones, about nine tenths of them seen once. The CDR3 totals 15 residues. Germline loops: CDR1 GTSNPN, CDR2 SVGIG (reference sequence). V lost 1 base and J 3 bases, leaving 16 bases between the germline ends. The sequence was obtained from a man aged 18 to 29 in good health. V gene TRBV30 combines with J gene TRBJ2-7; a weak D match, TRBD1 (5 bases). The specimen was memory CD8+ T cells sorted from blood. Subset in this sample: CD45RO+ cells pooled with CCR7-negative TemRA cells. The CDR3 spells CAWSGGTQIIYEQYF. The CDR3 DNA reads as TGTGCCTGGAGTGGGGGCACTCAAATTATCTACGAGCAGTACTTC.